This note documents a single TCR beta chain sequence. This specimen belongs to a study of blood T cell repertoires in COVID-19. Study summary: The samples span acute and convalescent COVID-19 from the United States, Italy and Spain. PBMCs, B-cell-depleted T cells, or T cells were the source of the cDNA or gDNA that made up the material.

Original processing notes: It was from reference gene primer amplification that nucleated cell counts were estimated. The table came from immunoSEQ multiplex PCR; TCRdb's copy has only in-frame clones and leaves some out. That table is the source of V, J and clone size, and D and trimming were worked out from the DNA. The sample carries fewer than 25,000 clones, about 90% recorded once. V lost 4 bases and J lost 2, with 15 bases in between. Germline V lookup: CDR1 SGHNT, CDR2 YYREEE (reference sequence). This CDR3 contains 16 residues. The TCR sequence derives from a man between 65 and 85 years old with acute or convalescent COVID-19. The sample taken for sequencing was peripheral blood. J is TRBJ1-4 and V is TRBV5-4; D gene uncertain. The CDR3 is CASSSQAGQTNEKLFF. The CDR3 DNA follows: TGTGCCAGCAGCAGCCAGGCGGGCCAGACTAATGAAAAACTGTTTTTT.